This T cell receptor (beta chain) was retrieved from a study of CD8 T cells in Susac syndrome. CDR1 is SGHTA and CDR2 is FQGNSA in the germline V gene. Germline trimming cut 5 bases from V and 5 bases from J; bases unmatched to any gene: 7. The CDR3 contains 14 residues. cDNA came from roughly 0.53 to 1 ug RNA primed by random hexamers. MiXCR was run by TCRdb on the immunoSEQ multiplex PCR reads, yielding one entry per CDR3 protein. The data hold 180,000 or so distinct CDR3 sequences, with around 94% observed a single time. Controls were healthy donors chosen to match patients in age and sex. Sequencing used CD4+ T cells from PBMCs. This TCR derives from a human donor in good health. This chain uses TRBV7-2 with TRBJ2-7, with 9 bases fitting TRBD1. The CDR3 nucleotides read TGTGCCAGCAGCGTACAGGGGGCGTACGACGAGCAGTACTTC. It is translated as CASSVQGAYDEQYF. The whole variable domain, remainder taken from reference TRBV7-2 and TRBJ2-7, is GAGVSQSPSNKVTEKGKDVELRCDPISGHTALYWYRQSLGQGLEFLIYFQGNSAPDKSGLPSDRFSAERTGGSVSTLTIQRTQQEDSAVYLCASSVQGAYDEQYFGPGTRLTVT.